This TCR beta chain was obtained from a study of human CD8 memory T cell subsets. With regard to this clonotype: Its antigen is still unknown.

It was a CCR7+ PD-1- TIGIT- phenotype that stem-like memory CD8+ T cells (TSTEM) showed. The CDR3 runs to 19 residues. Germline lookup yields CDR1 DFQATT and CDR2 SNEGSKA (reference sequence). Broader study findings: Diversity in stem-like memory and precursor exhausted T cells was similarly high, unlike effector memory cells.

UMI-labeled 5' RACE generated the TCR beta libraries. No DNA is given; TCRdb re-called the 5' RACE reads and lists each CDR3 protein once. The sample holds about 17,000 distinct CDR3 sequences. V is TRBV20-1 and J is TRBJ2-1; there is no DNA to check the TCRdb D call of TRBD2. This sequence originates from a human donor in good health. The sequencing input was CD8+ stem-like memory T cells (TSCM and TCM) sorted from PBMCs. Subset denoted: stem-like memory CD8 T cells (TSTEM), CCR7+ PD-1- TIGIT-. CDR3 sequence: CSARDLEGLAASSYNEQFF.